One and the same sample provided the 15 T cell receptor beta chains below, sequenced in a study of shared clonotypes between healthy human individuals. Sequencing was performed with immunoSEQ multiplex PCR; in TCRdb, only in-frame clones are kept and a portion is missing. Among hundreds of thousands of clones listed, about three quarters were seen once. The sample taken for sequencing was memory CD4+ T cells sorted from blood. Subset of the sample: CD45RA-negative fraction. Receptors originate from a woman aged 25-40 years in good health.

This clone was picked up many times. In the same sample, other DNA sequences code for this CDR3. The CDR3 loop is CASSVQGFNEKLFF. CDR3 DNA sequence: TGTGCCAGCAGTGTCCAGGGGTTTAATGAAAAACTGTTTTTT. The chain combines TRBV2 with TRBJ1-4; perhaps TRBD1 as D (6 bases). The CDR3 spans 14 residues. Germline values: CDR1 SNHLY, CDR2 FYNNEI. V was clipped by 4 bases and J by 4 bases, with 10 bases between them.

V gene TRBV27 combines with J gene TRBJ2-5, with D uncertain. Germline V gene data show CDR1 as MNHEY and CDR2 as SMNVEV (reference sequence). The CDR3 is 9 amino acids. CDR3 residues: CAGEETQYF. CDR3 DNA sequence: TGTGCTGGGGAAGAGACCCAGTACTTC.

The CDR3 DNA reads as TGTGCCAGTAGTATACAGGGGGCGAGCAATCAGCCCCAGCATTTT. Its protein is CASSIQGASNQPQHF. This chain links TRBV19 with TRBJ1-5; 8 bases match TRBD1. This CDR3 contains 15 residues. V gave up 2 bases and J gave up 1 base; unmatched junction bases: 1. The germline V gene encodes CDR1 LNHDA and CDR2 SQIVND (reference sequence).

The rearrangement uses TRBV27 and TRBJ1-3; tentative D call: TRBD1 (6 bases). CDR1 is MNHEY and CDR2 is SMNVEV in the germline V gene (reference sequence). This CDR3 is built from 15 residues. Trimming removed 6 bases at V and 1 base at J, with 13 bases between. As DNA, the CDR3 is TGTGCCAGCAGACGAATACAGGGTTCTGGAAACACCATATATTTT. Protein product: CASRRIQGSGNTIYF.

V and J are TRBV14 and TRBJ2-7; D is possibly TRBD2 (5 bases). V lost 0 bases and J lost 1, with 13 bases in between. CDR3 length: 16 amino acids. Germline loops: CDR1 SGHDN, CDR2 FVKESK. The CDR3 DNA sequence: TGTGCCAGCAGCCAAGATTTTGGAGGTGGATCCTACGAGCAGTACTTC. Its protein product is CASSQDFGGGSYEQYF.

The chain links TRBV6-1 to TRBJ2-1; 8 nucleotides align to TRBD2. The CDR3 contains 14 residues. Unmatched junction bases numbered 3, after V lost 7 bases and J lost 1 base. CDR1 is MNHNS and CDR2 is SASEGT in the germline V gene. Written as DNA, the CDR3 is TGTGCCAGCATCACTAGCGGTTCCTACAATGAGCAGTTCTTC. It codes for CASITSGSYNEQFF.

This chain uses TRBV27 with TRBJ1-1; D perhaps matches TRBD1 (5 bases). V gave up 2 bases and J gave up 1 base, with 14 bases separating them. Germline values: CDR1 MNHEY, CDR2 SMNVEV (reference sequence). The CDR3 extends over 16 amino acids. The CDR3, as DNA: TGTGCCAGCAGTTTAACCGTGACAGAAAGGAACACTGAAGCTTTCTTT. This translates into CASSLTVTERNTEAFF.

This clone was picked up many times. V gene TRBV28 combines with J gene TRBJ2-6, with a tentative D call TRBD1 (6 bases). CDR1 is MDHEN, CDR2 SYDVKM, per germline. The CDR3 totals 13 residues. Trimming took 11 bases from V and 2 from J, leaving 10 bases between them. DNA of the CDR3: TGTGCCTCAGGGGTAGCTGGGGCCAACGTCCTGACTTTC. Protein: CASGVAGANVLTF.

This chain joins TRBV19 and TRBJ2-4; D unresolved. CDR1 and CDR2 (germline): LNHDA, SQIVND (reference sequence). CDR3 length: 16 amino acids. V lost 3 bases and J lost 3, with 15 bases in between. The CDR3 sequence: CASSIAYNVNKNIQYF. The CDR3, as DNA: TGTGCCAGTAGTATCGCCTACAACGTCAACAAAAACATTCAGTACTTC.

CDR3 loop: CASSPSFGDTQYF. For the CDR3, the DNA is TGTGCCAGCAGCCCGTCTTTCGGAGATACGCAGTATTTT. The J gene is TRBJ2-3, the V gene TRBV7-3; no clear D. V lost 5 bases to trimming and J lost 5 bases, with 11 bases between them. The CDR3 is 13 amino acids. From germline, CDR1 is SGHTA and CDR2 FQGTGA.

This chain links TRBV10-3 with TRBJ2-7; D perhaps matches TRBD2 (6 bases). V was clipped by 1 base and J by 7 bases, with 14 bases between them. Germline V gene sequence: CDR1 ENHRY, CDR2 SYGVKD. This CDR3 region has 14 residues. CDR3 amino acids: CAISEFVGAGEQYF. Here the CDR3 DNA reads TGTGCCATCAGTGAGTTCGTCGGGGCGGGAGAGCAGTACTTC.

The rearrangement joins TRBV5-1 to TRBJ2-7, with no clear D. Germline CDR1 and CDR2: SGHRS and YFSETQ. CDR3 length: 14 residues. Trimming shortened V by 5 bases and J by 0 bases, and 12 bases separated the two germline ends. CDR3 DNA: TGCGCCAGCAGACTTGGTGGGGACTCCTACGAGCAGTACTTC. Translation gives CASRLGGDSYEQYF.

The V and J genes are TRBV4-1 and TRBJ2-3; D unclear. V was shortened by 3 bases and J by 4 bases, with 8 bases between the two germline ends. The CDR3 runs to 13 residues. The germline CDR1 and CDR2 sequences are MGHRA and YSYEKL. The DNA for the CDR3 is TGCGCCAGCAGCCATAGTGGATCAGATACGCAGTATTTT. It encodes CASSHSGSDTQYF.

V usage is TRBV28 and J usage is TRBJ1-5; D ambiguous. In germline, CDR1 is MDHEN, CDR2 SYDVKM. With 3 bases removed from V and 9 bases from J, the gap between germline ends came to 12 bases. The CDR3 is 13 amino acids. In nucleotides, the CDR3 is TGTGCCAGCAGTTTTAACACCGCCCCGCCCCAGCATTTT. The encoded protein is CASSFNTAPPQHF. The full variable domain, completed using reference TRBV28 and TRBJ1-5, is DVKVTQSSRYLVKRTGEKVFLECVQDMDHENMFWYRQDPGLGLRLIYFSYDVKMKEKGDIPEGYSVSREKKERFSLILESASTNQTSMYLCASSFNTAPPQHFGDGTRLSIL.

This chain connects TRBV6-5 to TRBJ1-1; D uncertain. CDR1 is MNHEY and CDR2 is SVGAGI in the germline V gene. The CDR3 has 14 amino acids. V was pared by 6 bases and J by 0 bases, with 11 bases between. The CDR3 nucleotides read TGTGCCAGCAGAACGTGGGCCATGAACACTGAAGCTTTCTTT. This sequence encodes CASRTWAMNTEAFF.